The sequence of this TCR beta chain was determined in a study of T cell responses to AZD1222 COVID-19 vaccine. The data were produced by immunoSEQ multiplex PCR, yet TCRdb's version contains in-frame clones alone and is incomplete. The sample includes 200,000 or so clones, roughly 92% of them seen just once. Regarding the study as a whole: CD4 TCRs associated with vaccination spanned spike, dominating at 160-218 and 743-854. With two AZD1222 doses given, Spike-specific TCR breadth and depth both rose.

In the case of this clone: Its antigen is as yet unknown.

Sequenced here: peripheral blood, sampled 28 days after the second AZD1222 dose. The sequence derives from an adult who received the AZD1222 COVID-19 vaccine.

The CDR3: CASSAYRNEKLFF. CDR3 DNA sequence: TGTGCCAGCAGCGCTTACAGGAATGAAAAACTGTTTTTT. The chain employs TRBV5-5 and TRBJ1-4, with D possibly being TRBD1 (5 bases). There are 13 residues in the CDR3. Germline V lookup: CDR1 SGHKS, CDR2 YYEKEE (reference sequence). The V and J ends lost 4 bases and 5 bases respectively, with 9 bases between them.